Detailed here is one TCR beta chain. The data are from a study of T cell changes during pregnancy in multiple sclerosis. V shed 2 bases and J 4 bases; nucleotides not matched to a gene: 13. The CDR3 loop spans 17 amino acids. The germline gives CDR1 SGDLS, CDR2 YYNGEE. Here immunoSEQ multiplex PCR was the method, and the copy in TCRdb shows in-frame clones only, minus some. Among roughly 90,000 clones listed, 91% were seen once. The sequences come from peripheral blood, collected before pregnancy. The chain carries TRBV9 and TRBJ1-2, with TRBD1 identical over 8 bases. This TCR was sampled from a female donor with multiple sclerosis, enrolled in a pregnancy study. The CDR3 here is CASSVSPEDRVAYGYTF. The CDR3 DNA follows: TGTGCCAGCAGCGTCTCCCCAGAGGACAGGGTGGCCTATGGCTACACCTTC. The whole variable domain, remainder taken from reference TRBV9 and TRBJ1-2, is DSGVTQTPKHLITATGQRVTLRCSPRSGDLSVYWYQQSLDQGLQFLIQYYNGEERAKGNILERFSAQQFPDLHSELNLSSLELGDSALYFCASSVSPEDRVAYGYTFGSGTRLTVV.